These T cell receptor beta chains were read from a single sample in a study of shared clonotypes between healthy human individuals. Generated by immunoSEQ multiplex PCR, the TCRdb table keeps only in-frame clones and is missing some. This table has more than 2,000,000 clones, around 94% appearing once. The sample taken for sequencing was naive CD4+ T cells sorted from blood. These receptors were collected from a man aged 18 to 30 in good health. Each CDR3 is given with its conserved first and last residue. A D gene is named only where the DNA matches it firmly.

D gene: -; V gene: TRBV30; J gene: TRBJ2-3; CDR3 protein: CAWSVAENTQYF
D gene: -; V gene: TRBV5-1; J gene: TRBJ2-2; CDR3 protein: CASRPQVIGELFF
D gene: -; V gene: TRBV28; J gene: TRBJ1-2; CDR3 protein: CASTASGNYGYTF
D gene: -; V gene: TRBV30; J gene: TRBJ2-2; CDR3 protein: CAWRGTVGFTGELFF
D gene: -; V gene: TRBV5-4; J gene: TRBJ2-7; CDR3 protein: CASSLGGQGSSYEQYF
D gene: -; V gene: TRBV7-2; J gene: TRBJ2-7; CDR3 protein: CASSLGASNYEQYF
D gene: TRBD1; V gene: TRBV10-3; J gene: TRBJ2-1; CDR3 protein: CAIRGLGQGGYNEQFF
D gene: -; V gene: TRBV12-5; J gene: TRBJ2-1; CDR3 protein: CASEEVSHVNEQFF
D gene: -; V gene: TRBV6-1; J gene: TRBJ2-1; CDR3 protein: CASSIAGSREQFF
D gene: -; V gene: TRBV5-1; J gene: TRBJ2-3; CDR3 protein: CASSLATAVTDTQYF
D gene: -; V gene: TRBV5-6; J gene: TRBJ2-7; CDR3 protein: CASSLVGQGGSYEQYF
D gene: -; V gene: TRBV7-9; J gene: TRBJ1-4; CDR3 protein: CASSLFGGGEKLFF
D gene: TRBD2; V gene: TRBV7-2; J gene: TRBJ2-1; CDR3 protein: CASSPNLAGGPSSYNEQFF
D gene: TRBD2; V gene: TRBV5-1; J gene: TRBJ2-5; CDR3 protein: CASSTGLAGDWETQYF
D gene: -; V gene: TRBV7-9; J gene: TRBJ2-7; CDR3 protein: CASSLHDAYEQYF
D gene: -; V gene: TRBV5-1; J gene: TRBJ1-1; CDR3 protein: CASSFLEGTEAFF
D gene: -; V gene: TRBV28; J gene: TRBJ1-1; CDR3 protein: CASSSGTRGNTEAFF
D gene: TRBD1; V gene: TRBV11-3; J gene: TRBJ1-4; CDR3 protein: CASSHPGQSTLGEKLFF
D gene: -; V gene: TRBV19; J gene: TRBJ2-7; CDR3 protein: CASRTSSSKAYEQYF
D gene: TRBD1; V gene: TRBV10-1; J gene: TRBJ2-7; CDR3 protein: CASSAGTGGHEQYF
D gene: -; V gene: TRBV10-3; J gene: TRBJ2-2; CDR3 protein: CAISSRVSGELFF
D gene: -; V gene: TRBV2; J gene: TRBJ2-7; CDR3 protein: CASSEARDGVGEQYF
D gene: TRBD1; V gene: TRBV6-1; J gene: TRBJ2-7; CDR3 protein: CASRGQGRYEQYF
D gene: -; V gene: TRBV19; J gene: TRBJ1-2; CDR3 protein: CASSIVAGRDYGYTF
D gene: -; V gene: TRBV6-5; J gene: TRBJ1-5; CDR3 protein: CASSYSTNYSNQPQHF
D gene: TRBD2; V gene: TRBV7-2; J gene: TRBJ2-5; CDR3 protein: CASSLGLVETQYF